This T cell receptor (beta chain) was obtained from a study of CD8 T cells in Susac syndrome. The V gene's germline CDR1 is SQVTM and CDR2 ANQGSEA. Trimming left V 5 bases short and J 7 bases short, with 21 bases between. The CDR3 runs to 15 residues. cDNA came from roughly 0.53 to 1 ug RNA primed by random hexamers. Amplification of TCR beta CDR3 across 54 Vbeta and 13 Jbeta was performed with immunoSEQ multiplex PCR. TCRdb redid the calling of the immunoSEQ multiplex PCR reads with MiXCR, one entry per CDR3 protein. The sample holds about 210,000 distinct CDR3 sequences; approximately 95% are singletons and the top ten take around 0.08%. Treatment-naive patients with stable or active relapsing-remitting disease served as multiple sclerosis controls. Purification of the CD8+ and CD4+ T cells relied on negative isolation, and TEMRA cells underwent FACS enrichment.

Sequenced input: CD4+ T cells from PBMCs. The rearrangement uses TRBV29-1 and TRBJ2-1; tentative D call: TRBD1 (5 bases). The clonotype originates from a human donor with multiple sclerosis. The CDR3 DNA follows: TGCAGCGTTTACGGCGGCAGGGTCCCTTCAAATGAGCAGTTCTTC. Its translation: CSVYGGRVPSNEQFF.